Below, 30 T cell receptor beta chains from the same sample are listed, as sequenced in a study of control samples from healthy donors and cancer patients. Profiled with immunoSEQ multiplex PCR; TCRdb holds only in-frame clones, not every one. In the table there are about 44,000 clones, around 87% of which are singletons. The sample consisted of PBMCs. Every receptor here comes from a woman between 55 and 75 years old with lung cancer.

The CDR3 is CASSQVPREEGTDTQYF. In nucleotides, the CDR3 is TGCGCCAGCAGCCAAGTTCCCCGGGAGGAGGGGACAGATACGCAGTATTTT. This chain uses TRBV4-3 with TRBJ2-3; 7 bases align to TRBD2. V shed 1 base and J 3 bases; nucleotides not matched to a gene: 10. This CDR3 region has 17 residues. Germline V gene lookup returns CDR1 LGHNA and CDR2 YSLEER.

This chain uses TRBV5-1 with TRBJ1-1, with D hard to call. The CDR3 sequence is 13 residues long. The germline V gene encodes CDR1 SGHRS and CDR2 YFSETQ. The germline V and J ends were trimmed by 4 bases and 3 bases, with 10 bases remaining between them. The CDR3 DNA reads TGCGCCAGCAGCATGGCCGGGGACACTGAAGCTTTCTTT. This codes for CASSMAGDTEAFF.

The genes are TRBV5-6 and TRBJ1-2; the D gene is possibly TRBD1 (5 bases). Germline lookup yields CDR1 SGHDT and CDR2 YYEEEE. V was pared by 4 bases and J by 7 bases, with 17 bases between. This CDR3 comprises 14 residues. The CDR3 nucleotides are TGTGCCAGCAGCGGGGGTCGGGCAGCTAGTGGCTACACCTTC. Translating gives CASSGGRAASGYTF. Filled out from reference TRBV5-6 and TRBJ1-2, the complete variable domain reads DAGVTQSPTHLIKTRGQQVTLRCSPKSGHDTVSWYQQALGQGPQFIFQYYEEEERQRGNFPDRFSGHQFPNYSSELNVNALLLGDSALYLCASSGGRAASGYTFGSGTRLTVV.

This chain connects TRBV7-2 to TRBJ1-2; no clear D. Trimming removed 5 bases from V and 6 bases from J, with 19 bases in between. Looked up from germline, CDR1 is SGHTA and CDR2 is FQGNSA. This CDR3 spans 15 amino acids. The CDR3 loop is CASSPTDRRFDGYTF. The CDR3 region has the DNA TGTGCCAGCAGCCCTACGGACCGCCGTTTCGATGGCTACACCTTC.

V usage is TRBV30 and J usage is TRBJ1-1; no reliable D call. Trimming removed 0 bases from V and 1 base from J, with 6 bases in between. The V gene's germline CDR1 is GTSNPN and CDR2 SVGIG (reference sequence). The CDR3 consists of 13 residues. CDR3: CAWSVGGNTEAFF. CDR3 coding DNA: TGTGCCTGGAGTGTTGGAGGGAACACTGAAGCTTTCTTT.

V is TRBV2 and J is TRBJ1-2; D gene unclear. The CDR3 spans 15 residues. CDR1 SNHLY and CDR2 FYNNEI come from the germline V gene. With 2 bases removed from V and 5 bases from J, the gap between germline ends came to 15 bases. CDR3 in amino acids: CASSERQSLGYGYTF. The CDR3 DNA sequence: TGTGCCAGCAGTGAACGCCAGTCCCTCGGGTATGGCTACACCTTC.

The chain uses TRBV19 and TRBJ2-2; 8 nucleotides line up with TRBD1. This CDR3 comprises 13 residues. Germline V gene sequence: CDR1 LNHDA, CDR2 SQIVND (reference sequence). Trimming at V came to 5 bases and at J to 7 bases, leaving 3 bases not matched to a gene. The CDR3 loop reads CASSDRGGGELFF. Written as DNA, the CDR3 is TGTGCCAGTAGTGACAGGGGTGGCGGGGAGCTGTTTTTT.

This clone was seen a handful of times. This sequence joins TRBV2 and TRBJ1-5; tentative D call: TRBD1 (6 bases). The CDR3 spans 16 residues. V was clipped by 3 bases and J by 6 bases, with 18 bases between them. Germline V gives CDR1 SNHLY, CDR2 FYNNEI. The CDR3 coding sequence is TGTGCCAGCAGTGATGGTGGCAGCCGAGGGGGTCAGCCCCAGCATTTT. Translating gives CASSDGGSRGGQPQHF.

This chain links TRBV2 with TRBJ2-5; D remains ambiguous. The CDR3 has 16 amino acids. Germline-derived CDR1 and CDR2 are SNHLY and FYNNEI. Trimming took 0 bases from V and 2 from J, leaving 13 bases between them. DNA for the CDR3: TGTGCCAGCAGTGAAGCTTACTTGACTTCACAAGAGACCCAGTACTTC. Protein sequence: CASSEAYLTSQETQYF.

The rearrangement links TRBV7-9 to TRBJ1-1; D gene unclear. The CDR3 covers 14 residues. Germline V gene sequence: CDR1 SEHNR, CDR2 FQNEAQ (reference sequence). V lost 0 bases and J 2 bases, leaving 7 bases between the germline ends. CDR3 bases: TGTGCCAGCAGCTTAGCGGGGTCTAACACTGAAGCTTTCTTT. Protein product: CASSLAGSNTEAFF.

This sequence joins TRBV28 and TRBJ1-5, with D perhaps TRBD1 (5 bases). Looked up from germline, CDR1 is MDHEN and CDR2 is SYDVKM. V was clipped by 4 bases and J by 5 bases, with 12 bases between them. The CDR3 sequence is 14 residues long. For the CDR3, the DNA is TGTGCCAGCAGTTCTGCAGGGACGTATCAGCCCCAGCATTTT. Residues: CASSSAGTYQPQHF.

The rearrangement uses TRBV28 and TRBJ2-7, with 7 bases identical to TRBD2. Germline CDR1 MDHEN, CDR2 SYDVKM. J gave up 0 bases and V 9 bases, and 5 bases lay outside the gene matches. The CDR3 runs 13 residues. The CDR3 loop reads CASSGGSSYEQYF. The CDR3 DNA follows: TGTGCCAGTTCGGGAGGTAGCTCCTACGAGCAGTACTTC.

The V call is TRBV4-2, the J call TRBJ2-2, with 11 nucleotides matching TRBD1. V shed 4 bases, J shed 4 bases, and the junction held 5 bases outside the gene matches. The CDR3 covers 16 residues. Germline values: CDR1 LGHNA, CDR2 YNFKEQ. CDR3 residues: CASSPSGTGGTGELFF. The DNA of the CDR3 is TGTGCCAGCAGCCCAAGTGGGACAGGGGGCACCGGGGAGCTGTTTTTT.

The V gene is TRBV5-6, the J gene TRBJ1-2; D gene uncertain. V dropped 1 base and J dropped 3 bases, with 4 bases sitting between them. CDR1 is SGHDT, CDR2 YYEEEE, per germline. There are 12 residues in the CDR3. This CDR3 is CASSLTDYGYTF. The CDR3 DNA follows: TGTGCCAGCAGCTTGACAGACTATGGCTACACCTTC.

The table lists this clone with a few counts. The rearrangement joins TRBV28 to TRBJ1-5; D gene ambiguous. Trimming pared 2 bases from V and 1 base from J, leaving 9 bases between. The CDR3 covers 15 residues. Per germline, CDR1 MDHEN and CDR2 SYDVKM. This chain's CDR3 is CASSLKGMSNQPQHF. The CDR3 DNA reads TGTGCCAGCAGTTTAAAGGGTATGAGCAATCAGCCCCAGCATTTT.

The chain uses TRBV7-2 and TRBJ1-5, with D perhaps TRBD1 (5 bases). The germline gives CDR1 SGHTA, CDR2 FQGNSA. The ends were cut back, 5 bases at V and 2 bases at J, with 16 bases in the middle. The length of the CDR3 is 16 residues. Here the CDR3 reads CTSSLGGDWRNQPQHF. In nucleotides, the CDR3 is TGTACCAGCAGCCTCGGGGGGGATTGGCGCAATCAGCCCCAGCATTTT.

The chain uses TRBV27 and TRBJ1-1; D uncertain. This CDR3 region has 15 residues. Per germline, CDR1 MNHEY and CDR2 SMNVEV (reference sequence). V lost 6 bases and J lost 1, with 15 bases in between. As DNA, the CDR3 is TGTGCCAGCAGCTTTACACCTGGAAGGAACACTGAAGCTTTCTTT. Its protein product is CASSFTPGRNTEAFF.

The chain combines TRBV5-4 with TRBJ2-1; 9 positions agree with TRBD2. V trimming: 0 bases; J trimming: 0 bases; junction bases outside the gene matches: 4. The germline CDR1 and CDR2 sequences are SGHNT and YYREEE (reference sequence). The CDR3 length is 17 residues. CDR3 residues: CASSLGLAESSYNEQFF. As DNA, the CDR3 is TGTGCCAGCAGCTTGGGACTAGCGGAGAGCTCCTACAATGAGCAGTTCTTC. The complete variable domain, with remaining parts taken from reference TRBV5-4 and TRBJ2-1, reads ETGVTQSPTHLIKTRGQQVTLRCSSQSGHNTVSWYQQALGQGPQFIFQYYREEENGRGNFPPRFSGLQFPNYSSELNVNALELDDSALYLCASSLGLAESSYNEQFFGPGTRLTVL.

The rearrangement joins TRBV6-5 to TRBJ1-1, with 8 bases lining up with TRBD1. J was trimmed by 6 bases and V by 5 bases; bases with no gene match: 5. The CDR3 length is 13 residues. Per the germline V gene, CDR1 is MNHEY and CDR2 is SVGAGI. The chain's CDR3 is CASSKDRDAEAFF. CDR3 nucleotide sequence: TGTGCCAGCAGTAAGGACAGGGACGCTGAAGCTTTCTTT.

The chain employs TRBV21-1 and TRBJ2-7; the D segment call TRBD1 is taken from the table without a DNA check. TRBV21-1 constitutes a pseudogene. The CDR3 extends over 16 amino acids. The CDR3: CASSIPRQGNDYEQYF. CDR3 nucleotide sequence: TGTGCCAGCAGCATCCCTCGACAGGGAAACGACTACGAGCAGTACTTC.

This chain connects TRBV14 to TRBJ1-2; D gene ambiguous. The V gene's germline CDR1 is SGHDN and CDR2 FVKESK. This CDR3 contains 13 residues. V was shortened by 1 base and J by 4 bases, with 7 bases between the two germline ends. The CDR3 region is CASSQGNTYGYTF. DNA of the CDR3: TGTGCCAGCAGCCAAGGGAATACCTATGGCTACACCTTC.

CDR3 nucleotides: TGTGCCAGCAGTTTATTAGCCAGGAACACTGAAGCTTTCTTT. It specifies CASSLLARNTEAFF. V gene TRBV27 combines with J gene TRBJ1-1; D remains unclear. The V gene lost 1 base and the J gene lost 1 base, with 7 bases spanning the gap. This CDR3 has 14 amino acids. The germline gives CDR1 MNHEY, CDR2 SMNVEV (reference sequence).

The gene calls are TRBV27 and TRBJ2-7; no clear D. V lost 8 bases, J lost 3 bases, and 14 bases lay in between. This CDR3 has 13 amino acids. Germline CDR1 and CDR2: MNHEY and SMNVEV (reference sequence). The CDR3, as DNA: TGTGCCAGCGCCCCCGGAGTAAACTACGAGCAGTACTTC. It translates to CASAPGVNYEQYF.

The chain joins TRBV24-1 to TRBJ1-4, with D possibly being TRBD1 (5 bases). The CDR3 loop spans 15 amino acids. V was cut by 12 bases and J by 2 bases, with 18 bases left in between. Per germline, CDR1 KGHDR and CDR2 SFDVKD. The CDR3 spells CAAGHKEGTNEKLFF. The CDR3 DNA reads as TGTGCCGCCGGTCACAAGGAGGGGACTAATGAAAAACTGTTTTTT.

V gene TRBV4-3 combines with J gene TRBJ2-2, with D hard to call. This CDR3 spans 17 amino acids. Germline V lookup: CDR1 LGHNA, CDR2 YSLEER. V was trimmed by 0 bases and J by 6 bases, leaving 17 bases between them. The CDR3 DNA reads as TGCGCCAGCAGCCAAGACCCCCCTGGTTTTTCTGCCGGGGAGCTGTTTTTT. Encoded protein: CASSQDPPGFSAGELFF.

This clone was counted once. This rearrangement joins TRBV7-3 to TRBJ2-3; 7 bases are a match to TRBD2. CDR3 length: 15 residues. Unmatched junction bases numbered 7, after V lost 5 bases and J lost 2 bases. Germline V gene data show CDR1 as SGHTA and CDR2 as FQGTGA. The CDR3 loop is CASSLVAGVTDTQYF. DNA of the CDR3: TGTGCCAGCAGCCTCGTAGCGGGTGTCACAGATACGCAGTATTTT.

The chain recombines TRBV7-9 with TRBJ1-1, with D possibly matching TRBD1 (6 bases). The V end was cut by 3 bases, the J end by 1 base, with 9 bases between. This CDR3 region has 14 residues. Germline CDR1 SEHNR, CDR2 FQNEAQ (reference sequence). The CDR3 nucleotides are TGTGCCAGCAGCTTGGGGGCGCCGAACACTGAAGCTTTCTTT. Translation: CASSLGAPNTEAFF.

The chain is built from TRBV19 and TRBJ1-2; possible D gene TRBD1, 5 bases. Trimming took 4 bases from V and 3 from J, leaving 15 bases between them. CDR1 is LNHDA, CDR2 SQIVND, per germline (reference sequence). This CDR3 has 15 residues. CDR3 sequence reads: CASSNGAKGDYGYTF. For the CDR3, the DNA is TGTGCCAGTAGTAATGGGGCGAAGGGAGACTATGGCTACACCTTC.

The chain recombines TRBV27 with TRBJ1-2, with D uncertain. The CDR3 loop spans 14 amino acids. V lost 6 bases and J lost 10, with 21 bases in between. From germline, CDR1 is MNHEY and CDR2 SMNVEV (reference sequence). The CDR3 DNA sequence: TGTGCCAGCAGAAGAAGTCATCCCGAGAGGCTCTACACCTTC. Protein product: CASRRSHPERLYTF.

This chain connects TRBV7-6 to TRBJ2-5; TRBD2 matches 7 bases. This CDR3 comprises 15 residues. Germline V lookup: CDR1 SGHVS, CDR2 FNYEAQ. J gave up 5 bases and V 0 bases, and 6 bases lay outside the gene matches. CDR3 region: CASSLAPGGGETQYF. CDR3 DNA: TGTGCCAGCAGCTTAGCACCCGGGGGAGGGGAGACCCAGTACTTC.